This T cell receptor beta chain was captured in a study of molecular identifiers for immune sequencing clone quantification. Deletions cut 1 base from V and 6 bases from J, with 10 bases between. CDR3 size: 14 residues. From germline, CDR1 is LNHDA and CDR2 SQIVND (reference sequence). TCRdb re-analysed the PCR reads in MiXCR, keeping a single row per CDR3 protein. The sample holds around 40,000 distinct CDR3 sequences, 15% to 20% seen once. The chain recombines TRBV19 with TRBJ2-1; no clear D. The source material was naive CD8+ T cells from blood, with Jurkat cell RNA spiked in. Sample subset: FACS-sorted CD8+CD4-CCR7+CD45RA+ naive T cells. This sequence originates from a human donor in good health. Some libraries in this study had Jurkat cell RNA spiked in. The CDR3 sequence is CASSIGSSRNEQFF. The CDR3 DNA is TGTGCCAGTAGTATAGGTTCTAGTCGCAATGAGCAGTTCTTC. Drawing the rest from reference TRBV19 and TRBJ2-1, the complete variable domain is DGGITQSPKYLFRKEGQNVTLSCEQNLNHDAMYWYRQDPGQGLRLIYYSQIVNDFQKGDIAEGYSVSREKKESFPLTVTSAQKNPTAFYLCASSIGSSRNEQFFGPGTRLTVL.